Given below is one T cell receptor (beta chain) in context. Between the trimmed V and J ends, which lost 0 bases and 8 bases, there was a span of 15 bases. The CDR3 is made up of 15 amino acids. Germline V gives CDR1 LNHDA, CDR2 SQIVND (reference sequence). This entry belongs to a study of shared clonotypes between healthy human individuals. Splitting of CD4+ cells produced CD45RA+ naive and CD45RA-negative memory subsets. The table came from immunoSEQ multiplex PCR; TCRdb's copy has only in-frame clones and leaves some out. The sample has 2.5 million or so clones; about 92% are singletons. The sequenced sample consisted of naive CD4+ T cells sorted from blood. The sample's subset: CD45RA+ positively selected. The receptor's source is a man between 18 and 29 years old in good health. The rearrangement uses TRBV19 and TRBJ2-3; no firm D call. CDR3 DNA: TGTGCCAGTAGTATAGATCTACTCCGGGCCCTTACGCAGTATTTT. It specifies CASSIDLLRALTQYF.